Following are 32 T cell receptor beta chains from one sample sequenced in a study of blood T cells in healthy people across ages. A second roughly 6 to 12 cycle PCR used barcoded and J-beta primers. MiXCR, applied by TCRdb to the 5' RACE reads, yields one record per CDR3 protein. The table has a few hundred thousand distinct CDR3 sequences, around a quarter seen once. This sample also appeared in a second study, on T cells of mothers and their children.

Sequencing was performed on blood. These receptors all stem from a boy younger than 10 in good health.

The count of this clonotype is one. The rearrangement uses TRBV6-5 and TRBJ2-7, with 9 bases fitting TRBD1. From germline, CDR1 is MNHEY and CDR2 SVGAGI. Trimming removed 2 bases from V and 4 bases from J; junction bases left unmatched: 3. The CDR3 runs 14 residues. The CDR3 reads CASSYDRGAYEQYF. CDR3 coding DNA: TGTGCCAGCAGTTACGACAGGGGGGCGTACGAGCAGTACTTC.

This clonotype was recorded a few times. The rearrangement joins TRBV7-2 to TRBJ2-5; TRBD1 aligns across 9 bases. The J call is in doubt because the DNA end fits TRBJ2-7 better. Germline assignment: CDR1 SGHTA and CDR2 FQGNSA. This CDR3 has 14 residues. The CDR3 nucleotides are TGTGCCAGCAGCGTGGGACAGGGTGTCCACGAGCAGTACTTC. Translating it yields CASSVGQGVHEQYF.

This clonotype was counted a few times. This chain uses TRBV25-1 with TRBJ2-5; possibly TRBD1 for D (6 bases). Germline V gene sequence: CDR1 MGHDK, CDR2 SYGVNS. The CDR3 runs to 13 residues. Trimming cost V 5 bases and J 5 bases, with 12 bases left between them. The CDR3 protein is CASSMGAGETQYF. The CDR3 coding sequence is TGTGCCAGCAGTATGGGGGCAGGGGAGACCCAGTACTTC.

The chain joins TRBV4-2 to TRBJ2-2, with D perhaps assigned TRBD1 or TRBD2 (7 bases each). The germline V gene encodes CDR1 LGHNA and CDR2 YNFKEQ. The CDR3 contains 17 residues. V lost 7 bases and J lost 3, with 21 bases in between. In nucleotides, the CDR3 is TGTGCCAGCATCTCAGGGGGGGAACAGTGGGACACCGGGGAGCTGTTTTTT. This gives the protein CASISGGEQWDTGELFF.

This rearrangement joins TRBV2 to TRBJ1-1, with D tentatively TRBD1 (6 bases). Germline CDR1 reads SNHLY; CDR2 reads FYNNEI. The V gene lost 6 bases and the J gene lost 0 bases, with 20 bases spanning the gap. The CDR3 length is 17 residues. The chain's CDR3 is CASRAHREDRMNTEAFF. Written as DNA, the CDR3 is TGTGCCAGCAGAGCCCACAGGGAGGATCGGATGAACACTGAAGCTTTCTTT.

The rearrangement links TRBV15 to TRBJ1-6, with 9 bases that match TRBD1. The CDR3 contains 14 residues. Germline values: CDR1 LNHNV, CDR2 YYDKDF (reference sequence). Trimming cost V 1 base and J 9 bases; bases outside gene matches: 1. The CDR3 loop reads CATSRGDRVSPLHF. CDR3 coding DNA: TGTGCCACCAGCAGAGGGGACAGGGTTTCACCCCTCCACTTT.

This clonotype was recorded a few times. The rearrangement uses TRBV5-1 and TRBJ2-1, with D hard to call. The CDR3 runs to 15 residues. Germline CDR1 reads SGHRS; CDR2 reads YFSETQ. V was pared by 4 bases and J by 8 bases, with 19 bases between. CDR3 sequence reads: CASSGSRYPRDEQFF. CDR3 bases: TGCGCCAGCAGCGGCTCTAGGTACCCACGCGATGAGCAGTTCTTC.

The rearrangement joins TRBV7-3 to TRBJ1-6; D possibly corresponds to TRBD1 (6 bases). The CDR3 length is 13 residues. Trimming stripped 2 bases from V and 9 bases from J, with 8 bases between. CDR1 and CDR2 from the germline V gene are SGHTA and FQGTGA. The CDR3 nucleotides read TGTGCCAGCAGCTTAGACAGGAGTTCACCCCTCCACTTT. Encoded protein: CASSLDRSSPLHF.

V gene TRBV27 combines with J gene TRBJ2-3; D uncertain. V was cut by 4 bases and J by 6 bases, with 11 bases left in between. CDR1 and CDR2 from the germline V gene are MNHEY and SMNVEV (reference sequence). This CDR3 has 13 residues. In DNA form, the CDR3 reads TGTGCCAGCAGTTCCCAAGATGCGGATACGCAGTATTTT. Translating gives CASSSQDADTQYF.

As concerns this clonotype: A read error may explain this, as a much larger clone is one base away. The V gene is TRBV12-3 or TRBV12-4, the J gene TRBJ2-7; D is perhaps TRBD1 or TRBD2 (5 bases each). V was cut by 5 bases and J by 3 bases, with 14 bases left in between. This CDR3 has 14 residues. CDR3 bases: TGTGCCAGCAGTCCCGGGGCAGGGATCTACGAGCAGTACTTC. This sequence encodes CASSPGAGIYEQYF.

The table lists this clonotype with a few counts. CDR3 nucleotide sequence: TGTGCCAGCAGTCCCGGACGGCGGAGACCGAACTATGGCTACACCTTC. Protein sequence: CASSPGRRRPNYGYTF. This sequence joins TRBV2 and TRBJ1-2; the D is unclear. Between the trimmed V and J ends, which lost 5 bases and 2 bases, there was a span of 18 bases. The CDR3 consists of 16 residues. From germline, CDR1 is SNHLY and CDR2 FYNNEI.

This rearrangement joins TRBV15 to TRBJ1-4; a weak D match, TRBD1 (5 bases). Trimming left V 5 bases short and J 4 bases short, with 8 bases between. The germline V gene has CDR1 LNHNV and CDR2 YYDKDF (reference sequence). This CDR3 region has 13 residues. The CDR3 DNA is TGTGCCACCAGCGCAGGGATTAATGAAAAACTGTTTTTT. Translating gives CATSAGINEKLFF.

The chain has TRBV20-1 and TRBJ2-5; tentative D call: TRBD2 (7 bases). V was trimmed by 2 bases and J by 5 bases, leaving 21 bases between them. The CDR3 loop spans 16 amino acids. Germline values: CDR1 DFQATT, CDR2 SNEGSKA (reference sequence). This chain's CDR3 is CSARPPGGGVRETQYF. The CDR3, as DNA: TGCAGTGCTAGACCCCCCGGCGGGGGCGTAAGGGAGACCCAGTACTTC.

This chain joins TRBV2 and TRBJ1-1; D is unclear. The ends were cut back, 8 bases at V and 0 bases at J, with 10 bases in the middle. The CDR3 extends over 13 amino acids. CDR1 is SNHLY, CDR2 FYNNEI, per germline. As DNA, the CDR3 is TGTGCCAGCCGGAGAGGGATGAACACTGAAGCTTTCTTT. The encoded protein is CASRRGMNTEAFF.

This clonotype was detected ten times or more. The chain links TRBV29-1 to TRBJ1-2; unclear D gene. The CDR3 length is 13 residues. CDR1 and CDR2 (germline): SQVTM, ANQGSEA. V was pared by 7 bases and J by 7 bases, with 19 bases between. The CDR3 here is CSAAPTVGGGYTF. Here the CDR3 DNA reads TGCAGCGCCGCCCCCACAGTCGGAGGTGGCTACACCTTC.

The CDR3 sequence: CATSRSRGPGETQYF. The CDR3 DNA reads TGTGCCACCAGCAGATCAAGGGGGCCCGGGGAGACCCAGTACTTC. The rearrangement links TRBV15 to TRBJ2-5; 7 nucleotides line up with TRBD1. J lost 5 bases, V lost 2 bases, and 8 bases had no gene match. The germline V gene encodes CDR1 LNHNV and CDR2 YYDKDF (reference sequence). CDR3 length: 15 amino acids.

This clonotype was counted between two and nine times. V is TRBV10-3 and J is TRBJ1-2, with D perhaps matching TRBD1 (5 bases). The germline CDR1 and CDR2 sequences are ENHRY and SYGVKD. V shed 2 bases and J shed 5 bases, with 18 bases lying between them. The CDR3 spans 16 residues. This chain's CDR3 is CAISEARGTDPYGYTF. The CDR3 region has the DNA TGTGCCATCAGTGAGGCGAGGGGTACAGATCCGTATGGCTACACCTTC.

This clonotype was counted between two and nine times. The V call is TRBV3-1, the J call TRBJ1-2, with D perhaps TRBD1 (6 bases). V lost 0 bases and J 6 bases, leaving 14 bases between the germline ends. Germline CDR1 reads LGHDT; CDR2 reads YNNKEL (reference sequence). The length of the CDR3 is 15 residues. The CDR3 loop reads CASSQDSWAGDGYTF. CDR3 nucleotide sequence: TGTGCCAGCAGCCAAGATAGCTGGGCAGGGGATGGCTACACCTTC.

The sample holds a few counts of this clonotype. This chain links TRBV6-6 with TRBJ2-2; the match to TRBD2 covers 7 bases. The CDR3 length is 14 residues. J lost 4 bases, V lost 3 bases, and 2 bases had no gene match. CDR1 and CDR2 from the germline V gene are MNHNY and SVGAGI (reference sequence). CDR3 DNA sequence: TGTGCCAGCAGTTATTTAGCGGGCACCGGGGAGCTGTTTTTT. Protein sequence: CASSYLAGTGELFF.

The chain carries TRBV7-9 and TRBJ2-7; TRBD1 or TRBD2 may be the D gene (6 bases each). Trimming took off 5 bases at V and 2 bases at J, with 22 bases between the two ends. CDR1 is SEHNR, CDR2 FQNEAQ, per germline (reference sequence). This CDR3 comprises 17 residues. CDR3 sequence reads: CASSARHTGGYPYEQYF. The CDR3 coding sequence is TGTGCCAGCAGCGCCCGGCACACCGGGGGCTACCCCTACGAGCAGTACTTC.

The chain combines TRBV2 with TRBJ1-3, with D hard to call. The CDR3 consists of 13 residues. Germline V gene data show CDR1 as SNHLY and CDR2 as FYNNEI. Trimming removed 0 bases at V and 6 bases at J, with 6 bases between. The CDR3 DNA reads TGTGCCAGCAGTGAAGCGAAGAAAAACACCATATATTTT. Encoded protein: CASSEAKKNTIYF.

The rearrangement uses TRBV20-1 and TRBJ2-1, with TRBD2 identical over 13 bases. Germline assignment: CDR1 DFQATT and CDR2 SNEGSKA (reference sequence). V shed 4 bases, J shed 5 bases, and the junction held 5 bases outside the gene matches. CDR3 length equals 15 residues. The CDR3 protein is CSATVTSGRHNEQFF. The CDR3 DNA reads TGCAGTGCTACCGTGACTAGCGGGAGGCACAATGAGCAGTTCTTC.

This clonotype showed up just a few times. The chain recombines TRBV29-1 with TRBJ2-3; 8 bases match TRBD2. Losses at the gene ends were 5 bases for V and 5 bases for J; bases not matched to a gene: 18. Germline V gives CDR1 SQVTM, CDR2 ANQGSEA. This CDR3 is 17 amino acids long. CDR3 nucleotides: TGCAGCGTTTCCCCGAGGAGGACTATCGGGGGGGGAGATACGCAGTATTTT. This encodes CSVSPRRTIGGGDTQYF.

This clonotype was observed a few times. The chain combines TRBV12-3 or TRBV12-4 with TRBJ1-5, with no clear D. V lost 6 bases and J 7 bases, leaving 13 bases between the germline ends. CDR3 length equals 13 residues. The CDR3 here is CASRAASQQPQHF. In DNA, the CDR3 is TGTGCCAGCAGGGCAGCATCCCAACAGCCCCAGCATTTT.

To note about this clonotype: An end of the junction differs from the germline gene, which may be a read error. V and J are TRBV5-1 and TRBJ2-7, with 8 bases matching TRBD1. The CDR3 extends over 15 amino acids. Germline V lookup: CDR1 SGHRS, CDR2 YFSETQ. CDR3 bases: TGCGTCAGCAGAGCGGGTGTGACAGGGGCCTACGAGCAGTACTTC. It yields the protein CVSRAGVTGAYEQYF.

A few counts support this clonotype. The chain carries TRBV7-9 and TRBJ2-5; TRBD1 might be the D (6 bases). TRBJ2-1 explains the end of the DNA better; the J call may be wrong. The CDR3 runs to 13 residues. The germline CDR1 and CDR2 sequences are SEHNR and FQNEAQ (reference sequence). This CDR3 reads CASSLAGGVEQFF. For the CDR3, the DNA is TGTGCCAGCAGCTTAGCAGGGGGAGTTGAGCAGTTCTTC.

The rearrangement uses TRBV6-4 and TRBJ2-3, with 8 bases identical to TRBD1. Germline CDR1 is MRHNA and CDR2 is SNTAGT. The CDR3 runs to 16 residues. V lost 4 bases, J lost 3 bases, and 9 bases stayed unmatched. The CDR3 here is CASSGSLGQGTDTQYF. DNA of the CDR3: TGTGCCAGCAGTGGCTCCTTAGGACAGGGAACAGATACGCAGTATTTT.

This rearrangement joins TRBV3-1 to TRBJ2-2, with unresolved D. The CDR3 runs 14 residues. CDR1 is LGHDT and CDR2 is YNNKEL in the germline V gene (reference sequence). V dropped 5 bases and J dropped 6 bases, with 13 bases sitting between them. This CDR3 reads CASSRRAASGELFF. The CDR3 region has the DNA TGTGCCAGCAGCAGACGGGCGGCCTCCGGGGAGCTGTTTTTT.

This clonotype occurred a few times. The V gene is TRBV12-3 or TRBV12-4, the J gene TRBJ2-5; D ambiguous. The V and J ends lost 4 bases and 2 bases respectively, with 8 bases between them. There are 13 residues in the CDR3. CDR3 sequence: CASSSRSQETQYF. The CDR3 coding sequence is TGTGCCAGCAGTTCCCGCAGTCAAGAGACCCAGTACTTC.

The J gene is TRBJ1-6, the V gene TRBV7-2, with D hard to call. This CDR3 has 17 residues. V lost 2 bases, J lost 7 bases, and 18 bases lay in between. Germline CDR1 SGHTA, CDR2 FQGNSA. For the CDR3, the DNA is TGTGCCAGCAGCTTAACCCCCCCGTTCGGGGTGAATTCACCCCTCCACTTT. It specifies CASSLTPPFGVNSPLHF.

This clonotype occurred a few times. The rearrangement links TRBV20-1 to TRBJ2-7; 9 bases match TRBD1. J gave up 3 bases and V 4 bases, and 7 bases lay outside the gene matches. Germline V CDR1 and CDR2: DFQATT, SNEGSKA (reference sequence). This CDR3 region has 14 residues. CDR3 bases: TGCAGTGCTACAGACCGGGACAGGGTCTACGAGCAGTACTTC. This translates into CSATDRDRVYEQYF.

This clonotype was detected a few times. The CDR3 reads CASSLLVGALTEAFF. The CDR3 DNA reads TGTGCCAGCAGTTTGCTAGTAGGGGCACTCACTGAAGCTTTCTTT. The chain couples TRBV12-3 or TRBV12-4 to TRBJ1-1; D is possibly TRBD1 (5 bases). The CDR3 has 15 residues. The V gene lost 3 bases and the J gene lost 4 bases, with 15 bases spanning the gap.